The 30 T cell receptor beta chains presented below share a single source sample, sequenced in a study of blood T cell repertoires in COVID-19 (dated by TCRdb to 2018 to 2020). The receptor library was made with the immunoSEQ multiplex PCR assay. TCRdb carries this immuneACCESS record with in-frame sequences only. Its versions omit some clonotypes, under half of them owing to an unresolved V gene in the studies checked, with the rest unexplained. A total of around 200,000 clones appear in this sample, approximately 90% of them only once. Of the sample, 12% falls within the top ten clones. Sequenced: peripheral blood. Receptors were obtained from a woman between 18 and 29 years old who had recovered from COVID-19.

This chain connects TRBV4-2 to TRBJ2-7, with TRBD1 matching over 7 bases. Germline V gene lookup returns CDR1 LGHNA and CDR2 YNFKEQ. CDR3 length: 15 amino acids. The J segment lost 7 bases and the V segment lost 1 base, leaving 10 bases of the junction unmatched. The CDR3 DNA reads TGTGCCAGCAGCCAAGTGAAGGGCCCAGGGGGAGAGCAGTACTTC. Protein product: CASSQVKGPGGEQYF.

The count of this clone is one. CDR3 protein: CASSQTSIVRNEQFF. The CDR3 coding sequence is TGTGCCAGCAGCCAGACTAGCATAGTGAGGAATGAGCAGTTCTTC. The V gene is TRBV7-6, the J gene TRBJ2-1; 7 nucleotides match TRBD2. V lost 5 bases, J lost 7 bases, and 11 bases stayed unmatched. This CDR3 spans 15 amino acids. Germline lookup yields CDR1 SGHVS and CDR2 FNYEAQ.

The rearrangement links TRBV5-5 to TRBJ2-7; 9 positions agree with TRBD2. The CDR3 is made up of 17 amino acids. With 4 bases clipped from V and 6 bases from J, the junction kept 17 bases outside the gene matches. Germline-derived CDR1 and CDR2 are SGHKS and YYEKEE (reference sequence). CDR3 DNA sequence: TGTGCCAGCAGCCCCGGACCGATAGCCTCTAGCGGGGTCGAGCAGTACTTC. Protein: CASSPGPIASSGVEQYF.

J is TRBJ2-1 and V is TRBV9, with 14 bases lining up with TRBD2. This CDR3 contains 14 residues. Germline V gives CDR1 SGDLS, CDR2 YYNGEE. V trimming: 6 bases; J trimming: 10 bases; junction bases outside the gene matches: 6. The CDR3 coding sequence is TGTGCCAGCAAGGGGACTAGCGGGAGTCGAGAGCAGTTCTTC. The encoded protein is CASKGTSGSREQFF.

This chain joins TRBV6-6 and TRBJ1-5; tentative D call: TRBD1 (6 bases). This CDR3 is 19 amino acids long. Germline loops: CDR1 MNHNY, CDR2 SVGAGI (reference sequence). V was cut by 5 bases and J by 2 bases, with 25 bases left in between. The CDR3: CASSRATPGHSPGNQPQHF. The CDR3 DNA sequence: TGTGCCAGCAGTCGAGCGACCCCGGGACATTCCCCGGGCAATCAGCCCCAGCATTTT.

This clone was picked up a small number of times. The chain links TRBV6-2 or TRBV6-3 to TRBJ2-1, with D perhaps matching TRBD1 (5 bases). Germline CDR1 reads MNHEY; CDR2 reads SVGEGT. The CDR3 has 12 amino acids. V gave up 6 bases and J gave up 7 bases, with 10 bases separating them. CDR3 protein: CASSRRTNEQFF. As DNA, the CDR3 is TGTGCCAGCAGCCGACGGACAAATGAGCAGTTCTTC.

The chain couples TRBV5-1 to TRBJ2-7; 8 bases are a match to TRBD1. CDR3 size: 14 residues. V was pared by 7 bases and J by 3 bases, with 9 bases of the junction left unmatched. The germline CDR1 and CDR2 sequences are SGHRS and YFSETQ. CDR3: CASGSGTGNYEQYF. DNA for the CDR3: TGCGCCAGCGGATCCGGGACAGGAAACTACGAGCAGTACTTC.

The V and J genes are TRBV11-3 and TRBJ2-1, with 9 bases lining up with TRBD2. V dropped 5 bases and J dropped 8; count of bases not matched to a gene: 10. In germline, CDR1 is SGHNT, CDR2 YENEEA. CDR3 size: 15 residues. This CDR3 reads CASSTGTSLADEQFF. CDR3 coding DNA: TGTGCCAGCAGCACCGGGACTAGCTTAGCTGATGAGCAGTTCTTC.

This rearrangement joins TRBV5-8 to TRBJ2-5; D is uncertain. Germline CDR1 is SGHTS and CDR2 is YDEGEE. This CDR3 contains 14 residues. Trimming shortened V by 2 bases and J by 1 base, and 9 bases separated the two germline ends. The CDR3 sequence: CASSLLVSQETQYF. CDR3 in DNA: TGTGCCAGCAGCTTATTAGTAAGCCAAGAGACCCAGTACTTC.

This CDR3 is CASSPGLGPDTQYF. In DNA form, the CDR3 reads TGTGCCAGCAGCCCGGGACTCGGGCCAGATACGCAGTATTTT. V is TRBV5-6 and J is TRBJ2-3, with D possibly TRBD2 on 6 matching bases. Germline-derived CDR1 and CDR2 are SGHDT and YYEEEE. The CDR3 is 14 residues long. The germline V and J ends were trimmed by 4 bases and 4 bases, with 13 bases remaining between them.

The V gene is TRBV4-2, the J gene TRBJ2-5; 7 bases are shared with TRBD2. The trim removed 0 bases at V and 4 bases at J, leaving 5 bases unmatched. This CDR3 spans 15 amino acids. Germline V gene sequence: CDR1 LGHNA, CDR2 YNFKEQ. As DNA, the CDR3 is TGTGCCAGCAGCCAAGAGCCAGTAGCGGGAGAGACCCAGTACTTC. Translation gives CASSQEPVAGETQYF.

This clone was detected once. The chain uses TRBV2 and TRBJ1-1; possibly TRBD1 for D (5 bases). Germline V gene data show CDR1 as SNHLY and CDR2 as FYNNEI. The CDR3 runs to 14 residues. The V gene lost 6 bases and the J gene lost 2 bases, with 13 bases spanning the gap. The CDR3 reads CASRKWQGNTEAFF. The DNA for the CDR3 is TGTGCCAGCAGAAAGTGGCAGGGAAACACTGAAGCTTTCTTT.

The sample holds one count of this clone. The chain recombines TRBV2 with TRBJ1-3; D is unresolved. Trimming pared 6 bases from V and 7 bases from J, leaving 22 bases between. Germline V gives CDR1 SNHLY, CDR2 FYNNEI. The CDR3 loop spans 16 amino acids. In DNA, the CDR3 is TGTGCCAGCAGGGGTACGGACCCCTCAGGCGGGAACACCATATATTTT. Translation gives CASRGTDPSGGNTIYF.

The chain links TRBV2 to TRBJ2-2; 8 bases line up with TRBD2. Germline V gene sequence: CDR1 SNHLY, CDR2 FYNNEI. The CDR3 loop spans 13 amino acids. The trim removed 11 bases at V and 5 bases at J, leaving 7 bases unmatched. Written as DNA, the CDR3 is TGTGCCCACGAACGGGAGGGAACCGGGGAGCTGTTTTTT. It is translated as CAHEREGTGELFF.

V gene TRBV19 combines with J gene TRBJ1-2; D remains unclear. The CDR3 is 12 amino acids. V lost 4 bases to trimming and J lost 7 bases, with 10 bases between them. Germline V gene lookup returns CDR1 LNHDA and CDR2 SQIVND (reference sequence). CDR3 sequence reads: CASSKGGGGYTF. The CDR3 coding sequence is TGTGCCAGTAGTAAGGGCGGAGGTGGCTACACCTTC. The full variable domain, completed using reference TRBV19 and TRBJ1-2, is DGGITQSPKYLFRKEGQNVTLSCEQNLNHDAMYWYRQDPGQGLRLIYYSQIVNDFQKGDIAEGYSVSREKKESFPLTVTSAQKNPTAFYLCASSKGGGGYTFGSGTRLTVV.

This chain joins TRBV21-1 and TRBJ1-5; whether TRBD1, the table's D call, matches the DNA was not checked. TRBV21-1 is a pseudogene segment. This CDR3 is 14 amino acids long. CDR3 nucleotides: TGTGCCAGCATCTTATACAGGGGAAAGTGGCCCCAGCATTTT. It specifies CASILYRGKWPQHF.

The V call is TRBV11-2, the J call TRBJ2-3; D unresolved. V lost 1 base to trimming and J lost 5 bases, with 4 bases between them. Per the germline V gene, CDR1 is SGHAT and CDR2 is FQNNGV. CDR3 length: 12 residues. The CDR3 DNA is TGTGCCAGCAGCTTAGGAGGAGATACGCAGTATTTT. Translated: CASSLGGDTQYF.

The chain is built from TRBV25-1 and TRBJ2-3; TRBD1 might be the D (7 bases). The V gene lost 1 base and the J gene lost 0 bases, with 11 bases spanning the gap. CDR3 length equals 16 residues. Looked up from germline, CDR1 is MGHDK and CDR2 is SYGVNS. The CDR3 region has the DNA TGTGCCAGCAGTGAATCAGGGGGAGGTAGCACAGATACGCAGTATTTT. Translation gives CASSESGGGSTDTQYF.

J is TRBJ2-1 and V is TRBV6-5; 8 nucleotides line up with TRBD1. The J segment lost 0 bases and the V segment lost 2 bases, leaving 3 bases of the junction unmatched. From germline, CDR1 is MNHEY and CDR2 SVGAGI. The CDR3 length is 16 residues. The CDR3 bases are TGTGCCAGCAGTTACCCAGGACAGGGCTCCTACAATGAGCAGTTCTTC. The encoded protein is CASSYPGQGSYNEQFF.

The chain joins TRBV6-5 to TRBJ1-3, with D uncertain. Trimming cost V 2 bases and J 4 bases, with 12 bases left between them. Germline values: CDR1 MNHEY, CDR2 SVGAGI. The CDR3 is 15 residues long. This CDR3 reads CASSYKAALGNTIYF. The DNA of the CDR3 is TGTGCCAGCAGTTACAAGGCGGCATTGGGAAACACCATATATTTT.

The gene calls are TRBV6-6 and TRBJ2-7, with 7 bases identical to TRBD2. The germline V gene encodes CDR1 MNHNY and CDR2 SVGAGI (reference sequence). V was pared by 0 bases and J by 0 bases, with 5 bases of the junction left unmatched. The CDR3 has 16 amino acids. The DNA of the CDR3 is TGTGCCAGCAGTTACTCGACCCTAGCGGTCTCCTACGAGCAGTACTTC. Encoded protein: CASSYSTLAVSYEQYF.

The J gene is TRBJ2-7, the V gene TRBV6-6, with 7 bases fitting TRBD2. This CDR3 is 15 amino acids long. The junction had 10 bases not matched to a gene; V was cut back by 4 bases and J by 4 bases. The germline CDR1 and CDR2 sequences are MNHNY and SVGAGI (reference sequence). The CDR3 DNA sequence: TGTGCCAGCAGTTCACGGGGGGTTGTACGGTACGAGCAGTACTTC. Protein sequence: CASSSRGVVRYEQYF.

The chain carries TRBV6-5 and TRBJ2-2; 7 bases map to TRBD1. CDR1 and CDR2 from the germline V gene are MNHEY and SVGAGI. V shed 6 bases, J shed 0 bases, and the junction held 4 bases outside the gene matches. There are 15 residues in the CDR3. The CDR3 region is CASRRTGSNTGELFF. The CDR3 DNA is TGTGCCAGCAGAAGGACAGGCTCGAACACCGGGGAGCTGTTTTTT.

The CDR3 coding sequence is TGTGCCAGCAGCTTATTCCAGACGGTCGGGGGTGAGACCCAGTACTTC. It is translated as CASSLFQTVGGETQYF. The chain is built from TRBV11-1 and TRBJ2-5, with D possibly TRBD2 on 6 matching bases. Trimming cost V 2 bases and J 5 bases, with 18 bases left between them. Germline loops: CDR1 SGHAT, CDR2 FQDESV (reference sequence). This CDR3 comprises 16 residues.

The CDR3 reads CASSLAGTGPYGYTF. The CDR3 DNA reads TGTGCCAGCAGCTTAGCGGGGACAGGACCCTATGGCTACACCTTC. J is TRBJ1-2 and V is TRBV7-9; 8 nucleotides align to TRBD1. Losses at the gene ends were 0 bases for V and 4 bases for J; bases not matched to a gene: 4. The CDR3 has 15 residues. The germline CDR1 and CDR2 sequences are SEHNR and FQNEAQ (reference sequence). Complete variable domain (other parts from reference TRBV7-9 and TRBJ1-2): DTGVSQNPRHKITKRGQNVTFRCDPISEHNRLYWYRQTLGQGPEFLTYFQNEAQLEKSRLLSDRFSAERPKGSFSTLEIQRTEQGDSAMYLCASSLAGTGPYGYTFGSGTRLTVV.

The rearrangement links TRBV7-9 to TRBJ2-3; 10 bases match TRBD2. J was trimmed by 5 bases and V by 1 base; bases with no gene match: 0. CDR1 is SEHNR and CDR2 is FQNEAQ in the germline V gene (reference sequence). CDR3 size: 14 residues. In DNA, the CDR3 is TGTGCCAGCAGCTTAGGACTAGCGGGAGATACGCAGTATTTT. The encoded protein is CASSLGLAGDTQYF.

The V call is TRBV18, the J call TRBJ1-5; D is perhaps TRBD1 (6 bases). From germline, CDR1 is KGHSH and CDR2 LQKENI. V shed 2 bases and J shed 4 bases, with 12 bases lying between them. CDR3 size: 15 residues. Written as DNA, the CDR3 is TGTGCCAGCTCACCAGTGGCAGGACAGAATCAGCCCCAGCATTTT. It specifies CASSPVAGQNQPQHF.

In nucleotides, the CDR3 is TGTGCCAGCAGCCAAGAAGGAGGGACCACTAACTATGGCTACACCTTC. This gives the protein CASSQEGGTTNYGYTF. The rearrangement links TRBV4-2 to TRBJ1-2; possibly TRBD1 for D (5 bases). Germline V gene data show CDR1 as LGHNA and CDR2 as YNFKEQ. The CDR3 extends over 16 amino acids. V gave up 0 bases and J gave up 0 bases, with 11 bases separating them.

The genes are TRBV6-5 and TRBJ2-7; the D gene is possibly TRBD2 (6 bases). Looked up from germline, CDR1 is MNHEY and CDR2 is SVGAGI. Trimming took off 5 bases at V and 1 base at J, with 9 bases between the two ends. CDR3 size: 13 residues. CDR3 region: CASSTGLSYEQYF. CDR3 DNA sequence: TGTGCCAGCAGTACAGGACTATCCTACGAGCAGTACTTC.

The rearrangement uses TRBV12-5 and TRBJ2-5; 10 bases are shared with TRBD1. The CDR3 consists of 13 residues. The J segment lost 4 bases and the V segment lost 7 bases, leaving 3 bases of the junction unmatched. CDR1 is LGHNT, CDR2 FRNRAP, per germline. The CDR3 loop is CASVGQGGETQYF. CDR3 coding DNA: TGTGCTAGTGTCGGACAGGGGGGAGAGACCCAGTACTTC.